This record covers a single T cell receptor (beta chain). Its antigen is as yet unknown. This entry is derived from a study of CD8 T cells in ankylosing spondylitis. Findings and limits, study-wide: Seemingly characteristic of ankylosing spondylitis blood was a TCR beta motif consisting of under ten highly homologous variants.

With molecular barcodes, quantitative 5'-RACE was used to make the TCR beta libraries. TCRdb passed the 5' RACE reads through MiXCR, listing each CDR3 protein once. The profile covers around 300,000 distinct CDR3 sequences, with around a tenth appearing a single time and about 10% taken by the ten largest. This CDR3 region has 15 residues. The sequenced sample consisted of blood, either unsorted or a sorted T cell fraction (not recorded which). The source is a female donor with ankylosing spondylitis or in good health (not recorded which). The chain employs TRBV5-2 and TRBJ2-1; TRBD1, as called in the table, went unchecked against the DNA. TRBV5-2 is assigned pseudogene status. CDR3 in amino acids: CAMGPGLPSGSEQFF. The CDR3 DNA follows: TGTGCCATGGGCCCCGGGCTCCCCTCAGGGAGTGAGCAGTTCTTC.